This TCR beta chain derives from a study of cytomegalovirus exposure and HLA in healthy donors. Study conclusions and caveats: A later analysis appeared to link common viral pathogens to several of the most significant clusters.

The study ran its PCR with 60 Vbeta and 13 Jbeta primers. Clones were read by immunoSEQ multiplex PCR, and TCRdb kept only the in-frame ones, dropping some. The table includes some 150,000 clones, 72% detected once. With 5 bases clipped from V and 4 bases from J, the junction kept 11 bases outside the gene matches. CDR3 size: 17 residues. Germline V gives CDR1 MNHEY, CDR2 SMNVEV (reference sequence). Regarding this clone: Its antigen is unidentified.

This receptor was taken from a man aged 35 to 55 in good health and CMV-seronegative. Sequencing was carried out using PBMCs. The V gene is TRBV27, the J gene TRBJ2-2; 9 bases align to TRBD1. The CDR3 region is CASSPSSGTGTTGELFF. In DNA, the CDR3 is TGTGCCAGCAGTCCCAGTTCCGGGACAGGGACCACCGGGGAGCTGTTTTTT.